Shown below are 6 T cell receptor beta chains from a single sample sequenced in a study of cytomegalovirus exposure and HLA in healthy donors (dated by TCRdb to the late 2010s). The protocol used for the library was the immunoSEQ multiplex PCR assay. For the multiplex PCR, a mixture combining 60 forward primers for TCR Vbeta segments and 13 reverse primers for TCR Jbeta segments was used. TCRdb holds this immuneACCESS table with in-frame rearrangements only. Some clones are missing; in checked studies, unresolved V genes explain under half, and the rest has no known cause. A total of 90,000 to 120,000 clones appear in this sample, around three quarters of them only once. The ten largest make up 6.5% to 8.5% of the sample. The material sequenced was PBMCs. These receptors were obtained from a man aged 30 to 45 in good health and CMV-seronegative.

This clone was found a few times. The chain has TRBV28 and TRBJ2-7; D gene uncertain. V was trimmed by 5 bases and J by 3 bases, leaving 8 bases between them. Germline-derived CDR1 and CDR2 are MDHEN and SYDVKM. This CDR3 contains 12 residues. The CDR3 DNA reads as TGTGCCAGCAGTCCCGACATCTACGAGCAGTACTTC. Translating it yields CASSPDIYEQYF. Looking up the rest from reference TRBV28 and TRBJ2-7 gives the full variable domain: DVKVTQSSRYLVKRTGEKVFLECVQDMDHENMFWYRQDPGLGLRLIYFSYDVKMKEKGDIPEGYSVSREKKERFSLILESASTNQTSMYLCASSPDIYEQYFGPGTRLTVT.

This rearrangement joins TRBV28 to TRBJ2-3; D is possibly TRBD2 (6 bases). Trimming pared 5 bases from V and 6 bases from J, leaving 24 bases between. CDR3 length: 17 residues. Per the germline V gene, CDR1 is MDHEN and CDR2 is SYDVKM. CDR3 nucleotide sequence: TGTGCCAGCAGTGCGGGGACCACTGGGGAAAATCTTGATACGCAGTATTTT. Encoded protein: CASSAGTTGENLDTQYF.

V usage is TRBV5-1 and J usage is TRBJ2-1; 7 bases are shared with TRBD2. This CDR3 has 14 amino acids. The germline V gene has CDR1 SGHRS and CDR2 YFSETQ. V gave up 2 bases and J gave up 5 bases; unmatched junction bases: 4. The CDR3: CASSLRSGDNEQFF. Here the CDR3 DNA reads TGCGCCAGCAGCTTACGAAGCGGGGACAATGAGCAGTTCTTC.

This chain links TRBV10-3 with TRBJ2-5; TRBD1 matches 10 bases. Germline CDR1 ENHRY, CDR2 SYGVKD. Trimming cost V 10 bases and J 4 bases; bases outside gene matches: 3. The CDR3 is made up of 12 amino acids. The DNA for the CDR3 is TGTGCCACCGGGACAGGGGTAGAGACCCAGTACTTC. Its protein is CATGTGVETQYF.

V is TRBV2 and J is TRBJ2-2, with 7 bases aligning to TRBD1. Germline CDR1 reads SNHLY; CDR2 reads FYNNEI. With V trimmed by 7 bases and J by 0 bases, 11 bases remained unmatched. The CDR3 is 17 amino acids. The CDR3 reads CASTKLAGTANTGELFF. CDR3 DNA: TGTGCCAGCACCAAACTTGCCGGGACAGCGAACACCGGGGAGCTGTTTTTT.

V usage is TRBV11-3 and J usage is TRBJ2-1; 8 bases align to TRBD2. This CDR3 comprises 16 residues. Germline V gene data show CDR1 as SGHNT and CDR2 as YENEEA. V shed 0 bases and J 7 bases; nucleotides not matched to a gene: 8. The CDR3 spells CASSLDRRGAGNEQFF. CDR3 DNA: TGTGCCAGCAGCTTAGATCGGCGGGGGGCCGGTAATGAGCAGTTCTTC.